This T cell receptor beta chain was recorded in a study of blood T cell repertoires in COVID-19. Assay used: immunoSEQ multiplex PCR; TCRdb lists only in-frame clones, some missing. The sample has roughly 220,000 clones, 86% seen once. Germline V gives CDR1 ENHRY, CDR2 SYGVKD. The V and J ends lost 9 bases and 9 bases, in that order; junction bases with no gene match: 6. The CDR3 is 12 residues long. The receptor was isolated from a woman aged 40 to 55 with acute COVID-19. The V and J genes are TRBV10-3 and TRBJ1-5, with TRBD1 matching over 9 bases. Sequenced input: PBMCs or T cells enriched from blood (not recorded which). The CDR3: CAIGQGPRPQHF. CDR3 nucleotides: TGTGCCATTGGACAGGGGCCCCGGCCCCAGCATTTT.